One sample yielded the 24 T cell receptor beta chains listed below, sequenced in a study of memory CD4+ T cells and cytomegalovirus serostatus. Single viable CD3+CD4+CD8-CD45RO+ cells were sorted as the memory CD4+ T cells. The assay was immunoSEQ multiplex PCR, and TCRdb's table has in-frame clones only and misses some. Here the sample spans some 44,000 clones, 60% to 85% being singletons. Sample: memory CD4+ T cells from blood. The receptors here all came from an adult in good health and CMV-seronegative.

V gene TRBV7-2 combines with J gene TRBJ1-1; D may be TRBD1 (6 bases). V was pared by 5 bases and J by 7 bases, with 17 bases between. CDR1 and CDR2 from the germline V gene are SGHTA and FQGNSA. This CDR3 is 14 amino acids long. The CDR3 nucleotides read TGTGCCAGCAGCCCTACGCCGGGGACAAATGAAGCTTTCTTT. This gives the protein CASSPTPGTNEAFF. The variable domain in full, completed from reference TRBV7-2 and TRBJ1-1, reads GAGVSQSPSNKVTEKGKDVELRCDPISGHTALYWYRQSLGQGLEFLIYFQGNSAPDKSGLPSDRFSAERTGGSVSTLTIQRTQQEDSAVYLCASSPTPGTNEAFFGQGTRLTVV.

The V gene is TRBV4-3, the J gene TRBJ1-1; D call uncertain. V gave up 7 bases and J gave up 4 bases, with 19 bases separating them. The CDR3 totals 15 residues. Looked up from germline, CDR1 is LGHNA and CDR2 is YSLEER. CDR3 sequence (DNA): TGCGCCAGCACTCACCCGGGCCAAATTGCCACTGAAGCTTTCTTT. Translation: CASTHPGQIATEAFF.

The CDR3 DNA is TGTGCCAGCACCTGGTTAGTAGCAGATACGCAGTATTTT. It translates to CASTWLVADTQYF. The chain joins TRBV2 to TRBJ2-3; D remains ambiguous. Germline V gene data show CDR1 as SNHLY and CDR2 as FYNNEI. The V end lost 7 bases, the J end lost 4 bases, and 12 bases lay between the germline ends. The CDR3 runs to 13 residues.

The J gene is TRBJ2-7, the V gene TRBV29-1, with 9 bases fitting TRBD1. V dropped 7 bases and J dropped 1; count of bases not matched to a gene: 8. Germline V gene sequence: CDR1 SQVTM, CDR2 ANQGSEA. The length of the CDR3 is 14 residues. The CDR3 protein is CSATGQGDSYEQYF. Here the CDR3 DNA reads TGCAGCGCTACGGGACAGGGAGATTCCTACGAGCAGTACTTC.

The genes are TRBV6-6 and TRBJ2-3; tentative D call: TRBD1 (7 bases). V was cut by 5 bases and J by 7 bases, with 16 bases left in between. CDR1 and CDR2 (germline): MNHNY, SVGAGI (reference sequence). The CDR3 length is 14 residues. CDR3 nucleotide sequence: TGTGCCAGCAGTCACCAGGGGGGCGTTAATACGCAGTATTTT. Encoded protein: CASSHQGGVNTQYF.

In the case of this clone: Other nucleotide sequences from this sample produce the same CDR3. CDR3 sequence reads: CASSLVGSSGNTIYF. In nucleotides, the CDR3 is TGTGCCAGCAGCTTGGTGGGTAGCTCTGGAAACACCATATATTTT. The chain combines TRBV5-6 with TRBJ1-3; unclear D gene. CDR1 and CDR2 (germline): SGHDT, YYEEEE. The length of the CDR3 is 15 residues. Trimming stripped 0 bases from V and 0 bases from J, with 7 bases between.

The V and J genes are TRBV5-6 and TRBJ2-2, with TRBD2 matching over 8 bases. Germline-derived CDR1 and CDR2 are SGHDT and YYEEEE. The CDR3 length is 15 residues. V gave up 3 bases and J gave up 4 bases; unmatched junction bases: 5. The CDR3 here is CASSYGLASTGELFF. CDR3 sequence (DNA): TGTGCCAGCAGCTACGGACTAGCCAGCACCGGGGAGCTGTTTTTT.

The rearrangement uses TRBV5-5 and TRBJ1-1; 12 bases are shared with TRBD1. The CDR3 covers 17 residues. Germline CDR1 SGHKS, CDR2 YYEKEE (reference sequence). V lost 4 bases to trimming and J lost 5 bases; unmatched junction nucleotides: 12. The CDR3 region has the DNA TGTGCCAGCAGCAGATCCCCCGGGACAGGGGGCTGGACTGAAGCTTTCTTT. Translating gives CASSRSPGTGGWTEAFF.

The chain joins TRBV5-1 to TRBJ2-3, with 8 bases aligning to TRBD2. From germline, CDR1 is SGHRS and CDR2 YFSETQ. The CDR3 has 14 residues. The CDR3 spells CACRGGLHTDTQYF. In DNA, the CDR3 is TGCGCGTGCCGCGGGGGGCTACACACAGATACGCAGTATTTT. Supplemented by reference TRBV5-1 and TRBJ2-3, the full variable domain reads KAGVTQTPRYLIKTRGQQVTLSCSPISGHRSVSWYQQTPGQGLQFLFEYFSETQRNKGNFPGRFSGRQFSNSRSEMNVSTLELGDSALYLCACRGGLHTDTQYFGPGTRLTVL.

Here the CDR3 reads CASRSPGSYNEQFF. CDR3 nucleotide sequence: TGTGCCAGCAGGTCGCCCGGCTCCTACAATGAGCAGTTCTTC. The rearrangement links TRBV11-2 to TRBJ2-1; no firm D call. V lost 6 bases to trimming and J lost 0 bases, with 9 bases between them. Germline V gene sequence: CDR1 SGHAT, CDR2 FQNNGV. This CDR3 is 14 amino acids long.

The gene calls are TRBV18 and TRBJ1-2; 10 bases are a match to TRBD1. The CDR3 runs to 14 residues. The germline CDR1 and CDR2 sequences are KGHSH and LQKENI. V lost 3 bases and J lost 6; bases outside the gene matches: 4. Here the CDR3 DNA reads TGTGCCAGCTCACCCCGGACAGGGGGAAATGGCTACACCTTC. It is translated as CASSPRTGGNGYTF. Full variable domain (missing parts from reference TRBV18 and TRBJ1-2): NAGVMQNPRHLVRRRGQEARLRCSPMKGHSHVYWYRQLPEEGLKFMVYLQKENIIDESGMPKERFSAEFPKEGPSILRIQQVVRGDSAAYFCASSPRTGGNGYTFGSGTRLTVV.

This sequence joins TRBV6-1 and TRBJ2-5; 7 nucleotides match TRBD1. CDR1 is MNHNS and CDR2 is SASEGT in the germline V gene. Unmatched junction bases numbered 9, after V lost 7 bases and J lost 4 bases. This CDR3 is built from 14 residues. This CDR3 is CASTGQVKLETQYF. The DNA of the CDR3 is TGTGCCAGCACCGGACAGGTTAAGTTAGAGACCCAGTACTTC.

This clone was counted a single time. V usage is TRBV7-2 and J usage is TRBJ2-7; tentatively, D is TRBD1 (6 bases). V lost 1 base and J lost 7, with 17 bases in between. This CDR3 has 15 amino acids. The germline gives CDR1 SGHTA, CDR2 FQGNSA. The CDR3 reads CASSLDAGWGREQYF. The CDR3 coding sequence is TGTGCCAGCAGCTTAGATGCAGGGTGGGGGCGTGAGCAGTACTTC. The whole variable domain, filled in from reference TRBV7-2 and TRBJ2-7, reads GAGVSQSPSNKVTEKGKDVELRCDPISGHTALYWYRQSLGQGLEFLIYFQGNSAPDKSGLPSDRFSAERTGGSVSTLTIQRTQQEDSAVYLCASSLDAGWGREQYFGPGTRLTVT.

V and J are TRBV15 and TRBJ1-2; 8 bases are a match to TRBD1. Germline V lookup: CDR1 LNHNV, CDR2 YYDKDF (reference sequence). The V and J ends lost 0 bases and 6 bases, in that order; junction bases with no gene match: 3. This CDR3 spans 14 amino acids. The CDR3 spells CATSRDQGAHGYTF. The CDR3 nucleotides are TGTGCCACCAGCAGAGATCAGGGGGCGCATGGCTACACCTTC.

The CDR3 here is CASSRTGLSSGNTIYF. The CDR3 region has the DNA TGTGCCAGCAGCCGAACAGGGCTTAGCTCTGGAAACACCATATATTTT. The chain carries TRBV4-2 and TRBJ1-3; D may be TRBD1 (6 bases). The CDR3 is 16 residues long. Germline CDR1 is LGHNA and CDR2 is YNFKEQ. V was pared by 4 bases and J by 0 bases, with 13 bases between.

The rearrangement uses TRBV15 and TRBJ1-5; D might be TRBD1 (5 bases). Germline-derived CDR1 and CDR2 are LNHNV and YYDKDF (reference sequence). Trimming removed 0 bases at V and 6 bases at J, with 15 bases between. This CDR3 is built from 16 residues. CDR3 region: CATSREVGATTQPQHF. The CDR3 bases are TGTGCCACCAGCAGAGAGGTAGGGGCCACTACTCAGCCCCAGCATTTT.

The rearrangement uses TRBV19 and TRBJ1-6; D unresolved. CDR3 length: 15 residues. V lost 3 bases, J lost 3 bases, and 9 bases lay in between. Germline V gene lookup returns CDR1 LNHDA and CDR2 SQIVND (reference sequence). CDR3 coding DNA: TGTGCCAGTAGTATGGGAAACGACTATAATTCACCCCTCCACTTT. It encodes CASSMGNDYNSPLHF.

V gene TRBV6-1 combines with J gene TRBJ1-2; D not resolved. Looked up from germline, CDR1 is MNHNS and CDR2 is SASEGT. Trimming pared 2 bases from V and 2 bases from J, leaving 12 bases between. CDR3 length: 15 amino acids. In DNA form, the CDR3 reads TGTGCCAGCAGTGAAAACCCATCCCTCAACTATGGCTACACCTTC. Protein: CASSENPSLNYGYTF.

The chain combines TRBV11-2 with TRBJ1-1; 9 nucleotides align to TRBD1. CDR1 and CDR2 (germline): SGHAT, FQNNGV. The junction had 3 bases not matched to a gene; V was cut back by 0 bases and J by 10 bases. This CDR3 is built from 13 residues. CDR3 sequence (DNA): TGTGCCAGCAGCTTAGATGGGGGACAGGGAGCTTTCTTT. It yields the protein CASSLDGGQGAFF.

V and J are TRBV19 and TRBJ2-7; 10 bases line up with TRBD2. The CDR3 consists of 15 residues. Germline loops: CDR1 LNHDA, CDR2 SQIVND (reference sequence). After removal of 4 bases from V and 5 bases from J, the junction contained 8 bases not matched to a gene. The CDR3 loop is CASSTRTSGGDEQYF. CDR3 sequence (DNA): TGTGCCAGTAGTACAAGGACTAGCGGCGGGGACGAGCAGTACTTC.

This rearrangement joins TRBV5-1 to TRBJ2-6; D gene ambiguous. CDR3 length: 17 residues. Per the germline V gene, CDR1 is SGHRS and CDR2 is YFSETQ. V shed 0 bases and J shed 0 bases, with 10 bases lying between them. As DNA, the CDR3 is TGCGCCAGCAGCTTGGACAGCCCCAGCTCTGGGGCCAACGTCCTGACTTTC. Translating it yields CASSLDSPSSGANVLTF.

V and J are TRBV14 and TRBJ2-5; tentatively, D is TRBD1 (6 bases). Germline loops: CDR1 SGHDN, CDR2 FVKESK. Trimming removed 2 bases from V and 9 bases from J, with 16 bases in between. The CDR3 consists of 14 residues. The CDR3 nucleotides read TGTGCCAGCAGCCAACCCTGGGACACCGGGGCCCAGTACTTC. It translates to CASSQPWDTGAQYF.

The V and J genes are TRBV5-1 and TRBJ1-1; D not resolved. Germline values: CDR1 SGHRS, CDR2 YFSETQ. V lost 0 bases to trimming and J lost 1 base, with 16 bases between them. The CDR3 is 17 residues long. The DNA for the CDR3 is TGCGCCAGCAGCTTGGGGCAGACCCTAAAATCGAACACTGAAGCTTTCTTT. This gives the protein CASSLGQTLKSNTEAFF.

This chain links TRBV5-1 with TRBJ2-7, with D maybe TRBD1 (6 bases). The V gene's germline CDR1 is SGHRS and CDR2 YFSETQ. The CDR3 covers 14 residues. Trimming took off 0 bases at V and 5 bases at J, with 12 bases between the two ends. The CDR3 protein is CASSLGQESHEQYF. The CDR3, as DNA: TGCGCCAGCAGCTTGGGACAGGAGTCCCACGAGCAGTACTTC.